This TCR beta chain was captured by sequencing in a study of cytomegalovirus exposure and HLA in healthy donors. Study-level findings and limits: Generally TCR sequences proved uncommon, though certain public TCRs appeared in numerous donors. For cytomegalovirus status, the classifier reportedly gave diagnoses with high specificity and sensitivity.

Using immunoSEQ multiplex PCR, the repertoire was profiled, and TCRdb retains in-frame clones only, with some absent. In the table there are roughly 180,000 clones, approximately 86% of which are singletons. With regard to this clone: Its antigen is as yet unknown.

This CDR3 contains 15 residues. J gave up 1 base and V 2 bases, and 4 bases lay outside the gene matches. Germline CDR1 reads SGDLS; CDR2 reads YYNGEE. This clonotype was obtained from a man aged 30 to 39 in good health and CMV-seropositive. V gene TRBV9 combines with J gene TRBJ2-5; 8 positions agree with TRBD1. The sequencing input was PBMCs. CDR3 DNA: TGTGCCAGCAGCGTCGGACAGGGTCCCCAAGAGACCCAGTACTTC. This encodes CASSVGQGPQETQYF.